A single sample gave rise to the 17 T cell receptor beta chains below, sequenced in a study of cytomegalovirus exposure and HLA in healthy donors. PCR involved 60 Vbeta and 13 Jbeta primers. Clones were read by immunoSEQ multiplex PCR, and TCRdb kept only the in-frame ones, dropping some. This sample carries about 150,000 clones, roughly 85% of them seen once, and the ten largest clones take about 1.5%. Sequenced input: PBMCs. All receptors derive from a man aged 40-49 years in good health and CMV-seronegative.

The genes are TRBV27 and TRBJ1-2; TRBD1 might be the D (6 bases). The length of the CDR3 is 16 residues. Germline V CDR1 and CDR2: MNHEY, SMNVEV (reference sequence). V lost 4 bases and J 4 bases, leaving 19 bases between the germline ends. The DNA for the CDR3 is TGTGCCAGCAGTTCTAGGACAGCACCAGACTTCTATGGCTACACCTTC. This translates into CASSSRTAPDFYGYTF.

This chain connects TRBV5-1 to TRBJ1-2; the D gene is possibly TRBD1 (5 bases). CDR1 and CDR2 (germline): SGHRS, YFSETQ. Trimming stripped 3 bases from V and 4 bases from J, with 7 bases between. CDR3 length: 12 amino acids. The CDR3 region has the DNA TGCGCCAGCAGCTCCGGGGGCTATGGCTACACCTTC. As protein: CASSSGGYGYTF.

The chain is built from TRBV7-2 and TRBJ1-3, with D tentatively TRBD1 (5 bases). The CDR3 extends over 16 amino acids. Germline CDR1 and CDR2: SGHTA and FQGNSA. V was cut by 5 bases and J by 0 bases, with 14 bases left in between. The CDR3 DNA follows: TGTGCCAGCAGCCGTCATACAGGCAGCTCTGGAAACACCATATATTTT. Translation: CASSRHTGSSGNTIYF.

The chain joins TRBV7-4 to TRBJ2-1; D is unresolved. Trimming took 5 bases from V and 3 from J, leaving 14 bases between them. The CDR3 has 15 amino acids. Germline V gene lookup returns CDR1 SGHVT and CDR2 SQSDAQ. The CDR3 reads CASSRPLTGYNEQFF. As DNA, the CDR3 is TGTGCCAGCAGCCGACCTCTAACGGGCTACAATGAGCAGTTCTTC.

The chain has TRBV27 and TRBJ1-1; no firm D call. From germline, CDR1 is MNHEY and CDR2 SMNVEV (reference sequence). The CDR3 consists of 14 residues. Trimming removed 3 bases at V and 4 bases at J, with 12 bases between. Written as DNA, the CDR3 is TGTGCCAGCAGTTTGGGCGTTCAGATCACTGAAGCTTTCTTT. Translating gives CASSLGVQITEAFF.

In DNA form, the CDR3 reads TGTGCCAGTATCCAGGGGGCTGGGGCCAACGTCCTGACTTTC. Amino acid sequence: CASIQGAGANVLTF. V usage is TRBV2 and J usage is TRBJ2-6, with 7 bases lining up with TRBD1. This CDR3 comprises 14 residues. The germline V gene encodes CDR1 SNHLY and CDR2 FYNNEI. Unmatched junction bases numbered 4, after V lost 9 bases and J lost 2 bases.

This clone was detected a few times. The chain has TRBV15 and TRBJ1-4; 8 bases agree with TRBD1. The CDR3 contains 16 residues. V shed 4 bases, J shed 8 bases, and the junction held 12 bases outside the gene matches. The germline gives CDR1 LNHNV, CDR2 YYDKDF (reference sequence). Here the CDR3 reads CATSNSIGQGGEKLFF. The CDR3 DNA reads TGTGCCACCAGCAACTCTATTGGACAGGGAGGGGAAAAACTGTTTTTT.

This clone has only one observation. This chain uses TRBV30 with TRBJ2-3; 8 bases are a match to TRBD1. In germline, CDR1 is GTSNPN, CDR2 SVGIG (reference sequence). CDR3 length: 14 amino acids. Trimming took 5 bases from V and 4 from J; bases not matched to a gene: 8. Here the CDR3 reads CAWGRTGRSDTQYF. The DNA of the CDR3 is TGTGCCTGGGGGCGGACAGGGAGGTCAGATACGCAGTATTTT.

The chain couples TRBV27 to TRBJ2-1; 10 nucleotides agree with TRBD2. The length of the CDR3 is 15 residues. The junction had 9 bases not matched to a gene; V was cut back by 7 bases and J by 6 bases. Looked up from germline, CDR1 is MNHEY and CDR2 is SMNVEV (reference sequence). CDR3 coding DNA: TGTGCCAGCATCGAAGCGGGAGGGCCGTCCAATGAGCAGTTCTTC. Translating gives CASIEAGGPSNEQFF.

J is TRBJ2-1 and V is TRBV4-3, with TRBD2 matching 8 bases. V was clipped by 4 bases and J by 5 bases; unmatched bases: 7. Germline V gene sequence: CDR1 LGHNA, CDR2 YSLEER. This CDR3 contains 15 residues. As DNA, the CDR3 is TGCGCCAGCAGCCCAAGGACTAGCCGGAACAATGAGCAGTTCTTC. Translated, it gives CASSPRTSRNNEQFF.

The chain recombines TRBV29-1 with TRBJ2-3; weak D call: TRBD2 (5 bases). The CDR3 contains 14 residues. V gave up 4 bases and J gave up 5 bases, with 16 bases separating them. Germline V gene data show CDR1 as SQVTM and CDR2 as ANQGSEA. CDR3 region: CSVVGGRTRDTQYF. In nucleotides, the CDR3 is TGCAGCGTTGTCGGAGGCAGAACTCGAGATACGCAGTATTTT.

V and J are TRBV4-3 and TRBJ1-2, with D possibly TRBD1 on 5 matching bases. Trimming removed 4 bases from V and 8 bases from J, with 14 bases in between. The length of the CDR3 is 13 residues. CDR1 and CDR2 from the germline V gene are LGHNA and YSLEER. CDR3 sequence: CASSPTSGEGYTF. In nucleotides, the CDR3 is TGCGCCAGCAGCCCAACTTCGGGGGAGGGCTACACCTTC.

This rearrangement joins TRBV5-1 to TRBJ2-3, with 7 bases that match TRBD2. V shed 6 bases and J 2 bases; nucleotides not matched to a gene: 9. CDR1 and CDR2 (germline): SGHRS, YFSETQ. The CDR3 is 15 amino acids. CDR3 protein: CASTEPSGNTDTQYF. CDR3 DNA: TGCGCCAGCACGGAGCCTAGCGGAAACACAGATACGCAGTATTTT. The full variable domain, in which reference TRBV5-1 and TRBJ2-3 provide the parts outside the CDR3, is KAGVTQTPRYLIKTRGQQVTLSCSPISGHRSVSWYQQTPGQGLQFLFEYFSETQRNKGNFPGRFSGRQFSNSRSEMNVSTLELGDSALYLCASTEPSGNTDTQYFGPGTRLTVL.

CDR3 protein: CASSQDLGAGGPPDTQYF. CDR3 sequence (DNA): TGCGCCAGCAGCCAAGATCTAGGAGCGGGGGGGCCGCCAGATACGCAGTATTTT. The V call is TRBV4-3, the J call TRBJ2-3, with 10 bases fitting TRBD2. This CDR3 has 18 residues. V was clipped by 0 bases and J by 4 bases; unmatched bases: 10. CDR1 LGHNA and CDR2 YSLEER come from the germline V gene.

DNA for the CDR3: TGTGCCAGCAGCGCGGGACTAGCGGGGGTAGATACGCAGTATTTT. Translation: CASSAGLAGVDTQYF. The rearrangement links TRBV9 to TRBJ2-3; 14 bases fit TRBD2. Germline V gene lookup returns CDR1 SGDLS and CDR2 YYNGEE. This CDR3 has 15 amino acids. Trimming at V came to 3 bases and at J to 5 bases, leaving 2 bases not matched to a gene.

J is TRBJ1-3 and V is TRBV7-2; no reliable D call. V lost 2 bases to trimming and J lost 4 bases, with 6 bases between them. Per germline, CDR1 SGHTA and CDR2 FQGNSA. This CDR3 has 13 residues. CDR3 loop: CASSLFSGNTIYF. CDR3 coding DNA: TGTGCCAGCAGCTTATTCTCCGGAAACACCATATATTTT.

V and J are TRBV5-1 and TRBJ2-2, with 13 bases that match TRBD2. The length of the CDR3 is 17 residues. CDR1 SGHRS and CDR2 YFSETQ come from the germline V gene. With 1 base clipped from V and 1 base from J, the junction kept 1 base outside the gene matches. CDR3 nucleotide sequence: TGCGCCAGCAGCTTGAGGACTAGCGGGGGGAACACCGGGGAGCTGTTTTTT. Its translation is CASSLRTSGGNTGELFF.